This TCR beta chain was observed in a study of post-analysis software for immune sequencing data. V was cut by 2 bases and J by 7 bases, with 8 bases left in between. CDR1 is MDHEN and CDR2 is SYDVKM in the germline V gene. This CDR3 has 12 residues. Unique molecular identifiers featured in each of the TCR beta cDNA libraries. MiXCR, applied by TCRdb to the PCR reads, yields one record per CDR3 protein. The repertoire includes roughly 400,000 distinct CDR3 sequences, 30% to 45% of them detected once, and under 9% sits in the top ten. Study results and limitations: A few TRBV segments appeared more often in patients than in controls, and TRBV5-6, TRBV5-1 and TRBV20-1 were among these.

Concerning this clonotype itself: The antigen is unknown.

The receptor's source is a girl aged 2 to 10 with multiple sclerosis. Sequenced sample: blood. V is TRBV28 and J is TRBJ1-2; D is unclear. The CDR3 DNA reads TGTGCCAGCAGTTTACGGTTTGCTGGCTACACCTTC. Translation gives CASSLRFAGYTF.